This TCR beta chain derives from a study of T-cell reconstitution after alpha-beta-depleted transplantation in children. Study findings and constraints: Reports say that about two months after transplant, the alpha-beta T cells came out of several hundred graft clones that had expanded. Among T cells one year after transplant, newly produced cells accounted for most counts and diversity. Some patients' high day-60 TCRbeta diversity was attributed to recipient cells surviving conditioning.

Unique molecular identifiers were built into the TCRbeta library. TCRdb analysed the PCR reads with MiXCR anew, one entry per CDR3 protein. This sample yields 500,000 to 650,000 distinct CDR3 sequences, of which roughly an eighth are seen a single time; approximately 14% belongs to the top ten. The germline V gene has CDR1 SGHRS and CDR2 YFSETQ. V gave up 5 bases and J gave up 2 bases; unmatched junction bases: 12. The CDR3 covers 17 residues. This clonotype was observed a handful of times. Its antigen is currently unknown. This sequence originates from a female patient between 2 and 10 years old who had a stem cell transplant for aplastic anemia, so the T cells may come from the graft donor. The sequenced sample was PBMCs, mostly from graft donor cells, obtained 180 days after TCRalphabeta/CD19-depleted stem cell transplant. This chain joins TRBV5-1 and TRBJ2-1; 8 bases align to TRBD2. In DNA form, the CDR3 reads TGCGCCAGCAGTCTGCCGGGACTAGGGGGGGCCTACAATGAGCAGTTCTTC. Its protein product is CASSLPGLGGAYNEQFF.